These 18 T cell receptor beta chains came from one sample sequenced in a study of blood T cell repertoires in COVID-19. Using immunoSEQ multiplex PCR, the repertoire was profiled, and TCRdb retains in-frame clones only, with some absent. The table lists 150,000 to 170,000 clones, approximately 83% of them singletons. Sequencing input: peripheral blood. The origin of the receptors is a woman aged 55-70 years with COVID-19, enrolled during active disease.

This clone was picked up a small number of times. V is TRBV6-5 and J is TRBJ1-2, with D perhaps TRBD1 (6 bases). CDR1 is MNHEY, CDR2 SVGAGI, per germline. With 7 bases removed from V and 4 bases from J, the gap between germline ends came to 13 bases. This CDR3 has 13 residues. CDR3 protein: CASTRGGGYGYTF. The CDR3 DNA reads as TGTGCCAGCACCAGAGGGGGGGGCTATGGCTACACCTTC.

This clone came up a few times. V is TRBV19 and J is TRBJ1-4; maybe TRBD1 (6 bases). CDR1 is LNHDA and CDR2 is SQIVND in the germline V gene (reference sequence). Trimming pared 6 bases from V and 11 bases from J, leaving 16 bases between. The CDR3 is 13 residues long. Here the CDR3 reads CASRTGPDGKLFF. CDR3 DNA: TGTGCCAGTAGGACAGGACCGGACGGCAAACTGTTTTTT.

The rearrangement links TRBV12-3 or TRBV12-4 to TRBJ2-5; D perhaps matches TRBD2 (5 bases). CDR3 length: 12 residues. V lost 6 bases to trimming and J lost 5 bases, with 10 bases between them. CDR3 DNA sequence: TGTGCCAGCAGACTTAGAGGGGAGACCCAGTACTTC. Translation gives CASRLRGETQYF.

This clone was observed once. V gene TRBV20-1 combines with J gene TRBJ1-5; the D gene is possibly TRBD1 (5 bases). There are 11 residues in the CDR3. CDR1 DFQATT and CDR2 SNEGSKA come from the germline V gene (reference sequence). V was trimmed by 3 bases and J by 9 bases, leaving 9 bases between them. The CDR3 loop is CSASSGGPQHF. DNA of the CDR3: TGCAGTGCTAGCTCGGGGGGGCCCCAGCATTTT.

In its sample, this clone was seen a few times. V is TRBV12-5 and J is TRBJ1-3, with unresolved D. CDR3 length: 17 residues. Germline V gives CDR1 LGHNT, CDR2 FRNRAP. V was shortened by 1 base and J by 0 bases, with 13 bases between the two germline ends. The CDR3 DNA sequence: TGTGCTAGTGGTTTGGCCCTGCTCCAGTACTCTGGAAACACCATATATTTT. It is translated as CASGLALLQYSGNTIYF.

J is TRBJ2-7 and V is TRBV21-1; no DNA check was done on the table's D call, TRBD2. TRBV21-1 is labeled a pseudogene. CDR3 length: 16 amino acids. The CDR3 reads CASSNPRGRRSYEQYV. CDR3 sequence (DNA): TGTGCCAGCAGCAATCCGCGGGGGAGGCGATCCTACGAGCAGTACGTC.

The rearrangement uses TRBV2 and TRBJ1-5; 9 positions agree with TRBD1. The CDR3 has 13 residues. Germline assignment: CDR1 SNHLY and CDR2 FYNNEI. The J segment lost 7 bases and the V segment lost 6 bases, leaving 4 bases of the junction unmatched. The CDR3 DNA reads TGTGCCAGCAGAGGGGACAGGGAACAGCCCCAGCATTTT. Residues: CASRGDREQPQHF.

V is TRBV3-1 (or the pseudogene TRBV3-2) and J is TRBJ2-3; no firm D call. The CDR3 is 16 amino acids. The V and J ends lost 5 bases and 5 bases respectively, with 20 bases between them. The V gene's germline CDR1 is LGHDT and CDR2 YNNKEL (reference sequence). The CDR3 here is CASSYHGPVMQDTQYF. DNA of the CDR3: TGTGCCAGCAGCTACCACGGTCCTGTCATGCAAGATACGCAGTATTTT.

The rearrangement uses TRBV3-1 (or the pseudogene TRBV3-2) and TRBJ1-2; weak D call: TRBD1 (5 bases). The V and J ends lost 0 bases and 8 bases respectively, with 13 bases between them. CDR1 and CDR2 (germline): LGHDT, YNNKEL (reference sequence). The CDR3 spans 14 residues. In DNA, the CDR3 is TGTGCCAGCAGCCAAGATGTCAGGAGGGGAGGCTACACCTTC. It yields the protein CASSQDVRRGGYTF.

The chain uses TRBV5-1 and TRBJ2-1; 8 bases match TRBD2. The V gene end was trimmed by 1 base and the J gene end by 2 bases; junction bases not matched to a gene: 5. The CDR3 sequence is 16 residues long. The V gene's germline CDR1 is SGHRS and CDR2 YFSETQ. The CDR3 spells CASSLTSGGAYNEQFF. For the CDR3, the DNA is TGCGCCAGCAGCTTGACCTCCGGGGGGGCCTACAATGAGCAGTTCTTC.

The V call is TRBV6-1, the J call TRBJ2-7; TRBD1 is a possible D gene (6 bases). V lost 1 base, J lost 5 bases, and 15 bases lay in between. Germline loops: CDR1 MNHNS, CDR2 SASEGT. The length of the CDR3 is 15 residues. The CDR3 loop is CASSEDPVQGDEQYV. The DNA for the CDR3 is TGTGCCAGCAGTGAAGACCCGGTACAGGGCGACGAGCAGTACGTC.

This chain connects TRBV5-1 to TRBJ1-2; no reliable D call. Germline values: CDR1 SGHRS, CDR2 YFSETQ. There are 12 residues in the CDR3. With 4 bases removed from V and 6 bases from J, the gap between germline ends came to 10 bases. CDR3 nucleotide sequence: TGCGCCAGCAGCCCCCAAGCACATGGCTACACCTTC. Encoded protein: CASSPQAHGYTF.

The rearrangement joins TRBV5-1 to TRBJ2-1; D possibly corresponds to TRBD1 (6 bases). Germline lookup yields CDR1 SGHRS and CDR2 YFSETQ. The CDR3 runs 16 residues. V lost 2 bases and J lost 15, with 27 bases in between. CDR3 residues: CASSFQGHPPDRDTFF. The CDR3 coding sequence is TGCGCCAGCAGCTTTCAGGGTCACCCCCCGGACCGGGACACGTTCTTC.

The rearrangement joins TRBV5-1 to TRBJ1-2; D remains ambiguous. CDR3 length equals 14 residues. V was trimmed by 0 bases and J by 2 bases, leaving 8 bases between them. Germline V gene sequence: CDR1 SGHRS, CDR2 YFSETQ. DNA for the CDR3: TGCGCCAGCAGCTTGGTTGGCCAAAACTATGGCTACACCTTC. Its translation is CASSLVGQNYGYTF.

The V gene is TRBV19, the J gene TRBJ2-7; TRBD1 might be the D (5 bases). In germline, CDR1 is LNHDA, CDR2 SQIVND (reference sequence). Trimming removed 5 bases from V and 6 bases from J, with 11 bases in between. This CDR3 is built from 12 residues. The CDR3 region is CASSPAGFEQYF. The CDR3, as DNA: TGTGCCAGTAGTCCCGCAGGGTTCGAGCAGTACTTC.

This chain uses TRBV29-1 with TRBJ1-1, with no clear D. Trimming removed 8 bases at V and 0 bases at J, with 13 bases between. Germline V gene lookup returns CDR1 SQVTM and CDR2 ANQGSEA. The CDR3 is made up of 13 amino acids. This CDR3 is CSFTTPVNTEAFF. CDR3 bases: TGCAGCTTTACAACCCCAGTGAACACTGAAGCTTTCTTT.

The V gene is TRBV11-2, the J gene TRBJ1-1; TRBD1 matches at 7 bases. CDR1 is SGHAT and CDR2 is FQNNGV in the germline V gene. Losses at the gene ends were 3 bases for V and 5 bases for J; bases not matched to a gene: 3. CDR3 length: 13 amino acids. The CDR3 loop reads CASSFQGETEAFF. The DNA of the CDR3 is TGTGCCAGCAGCTTTCAGGGGGAGACTGAAGCTTTCTTT. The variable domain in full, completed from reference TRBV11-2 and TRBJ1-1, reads EAGVAQSPRYKIIEKRQSVAFWCNPISGHATLYWYQQILGQGPKLLIQFQNNGVVDDSQLPKDRFSAERLKGVDSTLKIQPAKLEDSAVYLCASSFQGETEAFFGQGTRLTVV.

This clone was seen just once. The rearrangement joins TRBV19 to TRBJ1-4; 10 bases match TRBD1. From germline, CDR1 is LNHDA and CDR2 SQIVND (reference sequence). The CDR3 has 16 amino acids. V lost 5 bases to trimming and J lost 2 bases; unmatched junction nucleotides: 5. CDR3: CASSPTTGGTNEKLFF. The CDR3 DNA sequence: TGTGCCAGTAGTCCCACGACAGGGGGCACTAATGAAAAACTGTTTTTT.